Listed here is a single T cell receptor beta chain. Its antigen is unidentified. The assay was immunoSEQ multiplex PCR, and TCRdb's table has in-frame clones only and misses some. Of roughly 56,000 clones listed, around 79% were seen once; the top ten hold 1.2%. The data were obtained in a study of OX40 agonist ivuxolimab in advanced cancers. The V gene lost 1 base and the J gene lost 3 bases, with 14 bases spanning the gap. The CDR3 contains 15 residues. Germline V gene data show CDR1 as GTSNPN and CDR2 as SVGIG (reference sequence). If patients had autoimmune disease history or systemic immunosuppression, they were excluded. General study points: At 0.1 to 3.0 mg/kg and by week 6, CD4+ and CD8+ T cells in the blood had expanded clonally.

The chain links TRBV30 to TRBJ2-3, with a weak D call TRBD2 (6 bases). The receptor was isolated from an adult with an advanced solid tumor such as melanoma, head and neck, liver or kidney cancer. The specimen comprised CD4+ or CD8+ T cells sorted from blood, sampled in a trial of the OX40 agonist ivuxolimab. As DNA, the CDR3 is TGTGCCTGGAGTGATTGGAGGGAGAAGACAGATACGCAGTATTTT. Encoded protein: CAWSDWREKTDTQYF.